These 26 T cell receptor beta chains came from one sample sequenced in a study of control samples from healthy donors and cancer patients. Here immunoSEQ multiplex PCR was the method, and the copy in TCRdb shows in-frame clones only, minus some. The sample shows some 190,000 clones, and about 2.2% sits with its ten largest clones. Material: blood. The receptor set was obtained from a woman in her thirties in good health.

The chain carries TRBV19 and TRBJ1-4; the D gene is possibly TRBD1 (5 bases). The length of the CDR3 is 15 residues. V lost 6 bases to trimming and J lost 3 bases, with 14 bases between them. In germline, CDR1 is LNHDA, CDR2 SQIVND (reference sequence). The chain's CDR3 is CASSRRQGANEKLFF. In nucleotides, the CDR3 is TGTGCCAGTAGCCGCCGCCAGGGAGCTAATGAAAAACTGTTTTTT. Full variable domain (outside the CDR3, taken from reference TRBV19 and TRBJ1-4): DGGITQSPKYLFRKEGQNVTLSCEQNLNHDAMYWYRQDPGQGLRLIYYSQIVNDFQKGDIAEGYSVSREKKESFPLTVTSAQKNPTAFYLCASSRRQGANEKLFFGSGTQLSVL.

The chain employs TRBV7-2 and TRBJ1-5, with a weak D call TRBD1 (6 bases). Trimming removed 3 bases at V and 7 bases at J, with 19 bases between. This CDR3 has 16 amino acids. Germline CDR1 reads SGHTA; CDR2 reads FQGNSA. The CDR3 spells CASSFFSTGLKQPQHF. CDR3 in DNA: TGTGCCAGCAGCTTTTTTTCGACAGGCTTGAAGCAGCCCCAGCATTTT.

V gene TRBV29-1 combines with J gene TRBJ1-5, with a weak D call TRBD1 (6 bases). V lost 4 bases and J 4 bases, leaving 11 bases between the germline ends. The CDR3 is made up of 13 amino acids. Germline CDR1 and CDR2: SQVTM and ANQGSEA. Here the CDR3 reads CSVAPGANQPQHF. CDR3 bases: TGCAGCGTTGCCCCGGGGGCTAATCAGCCCCAGCATTTT.

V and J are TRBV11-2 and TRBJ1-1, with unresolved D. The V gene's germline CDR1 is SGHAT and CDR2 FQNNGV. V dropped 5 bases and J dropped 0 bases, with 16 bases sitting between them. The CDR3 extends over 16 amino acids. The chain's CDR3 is CASSPRGGMMNTEAFF. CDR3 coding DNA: TGTGCCAGCAGCCCCAGAGGCGGGATGATGAACACTGAAGCTTTCTTT.

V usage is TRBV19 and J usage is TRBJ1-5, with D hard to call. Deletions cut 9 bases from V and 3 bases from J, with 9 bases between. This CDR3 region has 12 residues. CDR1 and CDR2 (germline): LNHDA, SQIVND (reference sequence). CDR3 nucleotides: TGTGCCAGCGAGACTTCCAATCAGCCCCAGCATTTT. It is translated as CASETSNQPQHF.

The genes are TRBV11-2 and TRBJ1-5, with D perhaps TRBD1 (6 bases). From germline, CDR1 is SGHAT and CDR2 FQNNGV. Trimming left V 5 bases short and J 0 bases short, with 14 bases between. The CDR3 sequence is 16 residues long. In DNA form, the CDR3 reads TGTGCCAGCAGCCTGCGACAGGAATATAGCAATCAGCCCCAGCATTTT. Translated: CASSLRQEYSNQPQHF.

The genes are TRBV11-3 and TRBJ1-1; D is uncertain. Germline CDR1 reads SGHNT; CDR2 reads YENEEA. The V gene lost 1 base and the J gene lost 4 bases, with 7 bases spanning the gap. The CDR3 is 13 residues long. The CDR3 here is CASSLAPGTEAFF. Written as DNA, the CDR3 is TGTGCCAGCAGCTTAGCTCCCGGCACTGAAGCTTTCTTT.

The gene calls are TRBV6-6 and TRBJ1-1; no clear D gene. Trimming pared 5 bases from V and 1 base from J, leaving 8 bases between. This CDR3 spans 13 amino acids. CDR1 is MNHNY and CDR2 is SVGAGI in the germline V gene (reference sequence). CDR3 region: CASSMTRNTEAFF. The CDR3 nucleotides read TGTGCCAGCAGTATGACGAGGAACACTGAAGCTTTCTTT.

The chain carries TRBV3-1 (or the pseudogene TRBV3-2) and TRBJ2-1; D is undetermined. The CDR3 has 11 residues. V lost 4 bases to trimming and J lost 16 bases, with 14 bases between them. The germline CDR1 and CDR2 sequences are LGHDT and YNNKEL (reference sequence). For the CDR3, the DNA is TGTGCCAGCAGCCGAGATCTGAAATACTTCTTC. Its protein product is CASSRDLKYFF.

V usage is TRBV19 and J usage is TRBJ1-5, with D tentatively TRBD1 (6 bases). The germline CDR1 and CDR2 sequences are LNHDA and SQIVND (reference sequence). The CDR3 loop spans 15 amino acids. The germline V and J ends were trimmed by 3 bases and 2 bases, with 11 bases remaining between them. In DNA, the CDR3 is TGTGCCAGTAGTATTGACAGGACAGGCAATCAGCCCCAGCATTTT. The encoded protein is CASSIDRTGNQPQHF.

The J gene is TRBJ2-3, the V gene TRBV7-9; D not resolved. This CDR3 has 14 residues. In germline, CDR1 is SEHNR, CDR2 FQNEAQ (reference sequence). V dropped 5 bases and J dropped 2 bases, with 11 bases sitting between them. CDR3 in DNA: TGTGCCAGCAGCCTTGGAGCCCCCACAGATACGCAGTATTTT. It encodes CASSLGAPTDTQYF.

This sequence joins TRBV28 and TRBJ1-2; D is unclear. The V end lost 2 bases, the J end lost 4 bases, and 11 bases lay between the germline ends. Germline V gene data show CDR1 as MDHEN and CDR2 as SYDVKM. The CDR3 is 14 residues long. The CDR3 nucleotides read TGTGCCAGCAGTTTACCCGTTCAAGGCTATGGCTACACCTTC. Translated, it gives CASSLPVQGYGYTF.

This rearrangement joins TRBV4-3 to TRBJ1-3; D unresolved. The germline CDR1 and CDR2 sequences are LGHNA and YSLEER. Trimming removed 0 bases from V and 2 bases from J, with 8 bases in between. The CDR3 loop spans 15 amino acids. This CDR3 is CASSQDNGAGNTIYF. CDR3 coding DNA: TGCGCCAGCAGCCAAGATAACGGGGCTGGAAACACCATATATTTT.

The chain's CDR3 is CASSYSGAGNTEAFF. The CDR3 DNA follows: TGTGCCAGCAGTTACTCAGGGGCGGGGAACACTGAAGCTTTCTTT. The rearrangement uses TRBV6-5 and TRBJ1-1; tentatively, D is TRBD1 (5 bases). In germline, CDR1 is MNHEY, CDR2 SVGAGI. The V end lost 0 bases, the J end lost 1 base, and 9 bases lay between the germline ends. The CDR3 loop spans 15 amino acids.

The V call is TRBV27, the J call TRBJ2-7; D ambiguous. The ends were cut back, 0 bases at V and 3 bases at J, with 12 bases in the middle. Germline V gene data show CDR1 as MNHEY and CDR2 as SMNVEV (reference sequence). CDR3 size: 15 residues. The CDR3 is CASSLSTGGLYEQYF. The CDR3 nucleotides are TGTGCCAGCAGTTTATCGACGGGTGGCCTCTACGAGCAGTACTTC.

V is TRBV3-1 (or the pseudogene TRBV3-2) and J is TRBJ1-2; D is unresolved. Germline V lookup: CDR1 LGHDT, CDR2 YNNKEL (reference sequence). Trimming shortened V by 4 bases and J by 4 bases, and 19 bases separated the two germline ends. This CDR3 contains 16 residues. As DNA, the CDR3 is TGTGCCAGCAGCCCTCGGGCTAGGGCAAGGCCCTATGGCTACACCTTC. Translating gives CASSPRARARPYGYTF.

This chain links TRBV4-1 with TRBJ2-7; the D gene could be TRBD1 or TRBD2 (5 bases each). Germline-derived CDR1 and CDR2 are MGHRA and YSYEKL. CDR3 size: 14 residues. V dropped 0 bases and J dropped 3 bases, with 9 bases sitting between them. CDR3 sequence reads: CASSQDRGDYEQYF. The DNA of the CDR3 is TGCGCCAGCAGCCAAGATCGAGGGGACTACGAGCAGTACTTC.

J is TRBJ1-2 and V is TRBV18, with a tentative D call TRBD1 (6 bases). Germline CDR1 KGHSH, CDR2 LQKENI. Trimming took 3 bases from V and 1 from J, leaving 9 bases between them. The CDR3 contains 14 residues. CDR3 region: CASSPRDINYGYTF. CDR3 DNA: TGTGCCAGCTCACCCCGGGACATTAACTATGGCTACACCTTC.

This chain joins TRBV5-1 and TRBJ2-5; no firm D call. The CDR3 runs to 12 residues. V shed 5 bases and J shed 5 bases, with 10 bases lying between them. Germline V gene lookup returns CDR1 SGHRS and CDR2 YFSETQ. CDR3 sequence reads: CASRLAWETQYF. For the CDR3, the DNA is TGCGCCAGCAGGCTGGCATGGGAGACCCAGTACTTC.

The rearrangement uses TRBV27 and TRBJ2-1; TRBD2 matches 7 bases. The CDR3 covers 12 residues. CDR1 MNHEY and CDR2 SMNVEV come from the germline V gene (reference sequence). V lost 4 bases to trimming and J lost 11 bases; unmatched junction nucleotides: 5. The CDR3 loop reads CASSSRGTQQFF. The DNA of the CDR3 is TGTGCCAGCAGTTCGCGGGGGACCCAGCAGTTCTTC.

CDR3 in DNA: TGTGCCAGCAGTTTATCCCAGGGGACAGATACGCAGTATTTT. Translated, it gives CASSLSQGTDTQYF. The chain is built from TRBV27 and TRBJ2-3; D possibly corresponds to TRBD1 (6 bases). Germline V gives CDR1 MNHEY, CDR2 SMNVEV (reference sequence). This CDR3 region has 14 residues. The germline V and J ends were trimmed by 0 bases and 3 bases, with 7 bases remaining between them.

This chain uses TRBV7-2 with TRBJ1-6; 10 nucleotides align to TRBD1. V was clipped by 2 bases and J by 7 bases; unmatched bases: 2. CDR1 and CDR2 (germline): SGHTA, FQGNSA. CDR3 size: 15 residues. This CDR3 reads CASSLLTGGNSPLHF. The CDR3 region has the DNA TGTGCCAGCAGCTTACTGACAGGGGGCAATTCACCCCTCCACTTT.

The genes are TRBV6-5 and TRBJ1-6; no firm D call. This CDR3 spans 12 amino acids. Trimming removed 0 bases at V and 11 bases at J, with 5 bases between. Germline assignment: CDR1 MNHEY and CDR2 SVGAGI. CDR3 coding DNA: TGTGCCAGCAGTTACTCGGGGACACCCCTCCACTTT. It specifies CASSYSGTPLHF.

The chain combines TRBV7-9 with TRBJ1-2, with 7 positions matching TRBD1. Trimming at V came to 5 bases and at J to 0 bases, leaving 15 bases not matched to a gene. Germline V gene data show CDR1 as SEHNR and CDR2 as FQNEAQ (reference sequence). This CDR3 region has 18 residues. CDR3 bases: TGTGCCAGCAGCCCATTATACATCCGGGACAGATCTAACTATGGCTACACCTTC. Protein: CASSPLYIRDRSNYGYTF.

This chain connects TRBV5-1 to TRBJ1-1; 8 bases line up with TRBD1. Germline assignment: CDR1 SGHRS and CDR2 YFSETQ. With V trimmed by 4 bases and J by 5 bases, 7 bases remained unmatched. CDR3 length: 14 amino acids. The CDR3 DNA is TGCGCCAGCAGCCCGGCAGGGGGCAGGACTGAAGCTTTCTTT. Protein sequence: CASSPAGGRTEAFF.

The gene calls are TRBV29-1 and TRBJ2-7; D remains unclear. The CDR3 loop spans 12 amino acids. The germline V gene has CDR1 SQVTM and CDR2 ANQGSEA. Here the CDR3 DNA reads TGCATGGCCCTGGGCAGATCCTACGAGCAGTACTTC. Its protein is CMALGRSYEQYF.